This TCR beta chain originates from a study of T cells after yellow fever vaccination. TCRdb reanalysed the 5' RACE reads using MiXCR and keeps one entry per CDR3 protein. The repertoire holds around 360,000 distinct CDR3 sequences, approximately 10% seen once, with around 19% in the top ten. This clonotype came up a few times. The germline CDR1 and CDR2 sequences are SQVTM and ANQGSEA. This CDR3 has 14 residues. The V gene end was trimmed by 7 bases and the J gene end by 1 base; junction bases not matched to a gene: 7. The sequence was obtained from a man aged 18 to 30 who received the YFV17D yellow fever vaccine. Sample: PBMCs, taken on the day of the first yellow fever vaccination. This chain joins TRBV29-1 and TRBJ1-1; TRBD1 matches at 9 bases. CDR3 amino acids: CSAPPGQGNTEAFF. The CDR3 nucleotides are TGCAGCGCACCCCCGGGACAGGGGAACACTGAAGCTTTCTTT.